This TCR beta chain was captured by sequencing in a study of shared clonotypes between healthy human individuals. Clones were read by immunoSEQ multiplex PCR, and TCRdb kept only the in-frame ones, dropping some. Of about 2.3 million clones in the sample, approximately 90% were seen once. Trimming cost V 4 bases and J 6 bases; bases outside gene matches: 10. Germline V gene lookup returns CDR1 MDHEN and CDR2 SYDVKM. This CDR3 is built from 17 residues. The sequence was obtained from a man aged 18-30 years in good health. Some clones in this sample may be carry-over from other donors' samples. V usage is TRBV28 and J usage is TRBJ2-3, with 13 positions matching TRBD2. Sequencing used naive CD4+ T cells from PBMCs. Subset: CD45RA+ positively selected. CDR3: CASSSTRTSGSMDTQYF. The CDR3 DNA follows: TGTGCCAGCAGTTCCACAAGGACTAGCGGGAGTATGGATACGCAGTATTTT.